What follows are 2 T cell receptor beta chains derived from one specimen sequenced in a study of T-cell memory formation after mild COVID-19 (dated by TCRdb to about 2021). The method was 5' RACE. Sequencing relied on an Illumina NovaSeq 6000. The raw public reads went through TCRdb reprocessing: fastp at Q25, MiXCR clone calling, in-frame beta chains kept. Here each entry gathers all rows of one CDR3 protein and keeps the most common genes and DNA. This sample has 550,000 to 600,000 distinct CDR3 sequences in its table, and approximately 15% of those were observed once. About 7.5% of the sample is held by the ten biggest clonotypes. The sample was PBMCs or a T cell subset sorted from them (not recorded which). The receptor source for this set is an adult woman who had mild COVID-19 (a few samples of this study predate the infection). The sample titles of this study are shuffled in the database, so cell type and time point are left out; the donor was told from shared clones.

This clonotype was detected a few times. The J gene is TRBJ2-7, the V gene TRBV9, with D perhaps assigned TRBD1 or TRBD2 (5 bases each). The CDR3 extends over 14 amino acids. The germline V gene has CDR1 SGDLS and CDR2 YYNGEE. V lost 4 bases and J lost 3, with 14 bases in between. The CDR3 is CASSPGRLNYEQYF. DNA of the CDR3: TGTGCCAGCAGCCCGGGACGGCTGAACTACGAGCAGTACTTC.

Concerning this clonotype: The junction shows a germline mismatch at one end, possibly a read error. The V call is TRBV18, the J call TRBJ2-5; D unresolved. This CDR3 comprises 13 residues. Germline assignment: CDR1 KGHSH and CDR2 LQKENI. The chain's CDR3 is CASSPPGRETQYF. Written as DNA, the CDR3 is TGCGCCAGCAGCCCGCCCGGACGGGAGACCCAGTACTTC.